The 6 T cell receptor beta chains given below trace back to one sample, sequenced in a study of T cell repertoires in cytomegalovirus infection. TCRdb called the reads again in MiXCR, with one record for every CDR3 protein. This sample has 650,000 to 850,000 distinct CDR3 sequences, with roughly 29% found just once. No antigen has been assigned to these receptors. The sequences come from cultured CD8+ T cells from PBMCs, collected from culture after CMV antigen stimulation. Receptor source: a human donor in good health (CMV status not recorded). Some clones in this sample may be carry-over from other donors' samples.

The rearrangement uses TRBV27 and TRBJ1-5; no firm D call. The CDR3 length is 16 residues. Germline V CDR1 and CDR2: MNHEY, SMNVEV (reference sequence). V gave up 0 bases and J gave up 3 bases, with 12 bases separating them. This CDR3 reads CASSLSAPSVNQPQHF. As DNA, the CDR3 is TGTGCCAGCAGTTTATCGGCTCCTTCGGTCAATCAGCCCCAGCATTTT.

V gene TRBV19 combines with J gene TRBJ1-5; 7 nucleotides match TRBD1. Unmatched junction bases numbered 9, after V lost 7 bases and J lost 0 bases. The CDR3 totals 16 residues. The germline V gene encodes CDR1 LNHDA and CDR2 SQIVND (reference sequence). DNA of the CDR3: TGTGCCAGTAACGTCCGACAGGGAGCTAGCAATCAGCCCCAGCATTTT. Translation: CASNVRQGASNQPQHF.

The chain carries TRBV12-5 and TRBJ1-1; maybe TRBD1 (6 bases). Germline values: CDR1 LGHNT, CDR2 FRNRAP. Trimming pared 2 bases from V and 4 bases from J, leaving 8 bases between. This CDR3 comprises 13 residues. This chain's CDR3 is CASGLTGSTEAFF. In nucleotides, the CDR3 is TGTGCTAGTGGTTTGACAGGGAGCACTGAAGCTTTCTTT.

The chain combines TRBV14 with TRBJ1-4; D not resolved. V was pared by 2 bases and J by 7 bases, with 11 bases between. From germline, CDR1 is SGHDN and CDR2 FVKESK. This CDR3 spans 14 amino acids. The CDR3 sequence: CASSQNGWGEKLFF. In DNA, the CDR3 is TGTGCCAGCAGCCAAAACGGATGGGGTGAAAAACTGTTTTTT.

V and J are TRBV9 and TRBJ1-2, with 10 positions matching TRBD1. CDR1 is SGDLS and CDR2 is YYNGEE in the germline V gene. The V gene end was trimmed by 4 bases and the J gene end by 5 bases; junction bases not matched to a gene: 14. This CDR3 spans 17 amino acids. The CDR3 loop is CASSHGGDRGQRYGYTF. In DNA form, the CDR3 reads TGTGCCAGCAGCCACGGGGGCGACAGGGGGCAGCGGTATGGCTACACCTTC.

V gene TRBV19 combines with J gene TRBJ1-6, with D unresolved. The CDR3 runs to 12 residues. V lost 6 bases and J lost 9, with 9 bases in between. CDR1 and CDR2 (germline): LNHDA, SQIVND (reference sequence). The CDR3 here is CASRKGGSPLHF. The CDR3 bases are TGTGCCAGTAGAAAGGGAGGTTCACCCCTCCACTTT.